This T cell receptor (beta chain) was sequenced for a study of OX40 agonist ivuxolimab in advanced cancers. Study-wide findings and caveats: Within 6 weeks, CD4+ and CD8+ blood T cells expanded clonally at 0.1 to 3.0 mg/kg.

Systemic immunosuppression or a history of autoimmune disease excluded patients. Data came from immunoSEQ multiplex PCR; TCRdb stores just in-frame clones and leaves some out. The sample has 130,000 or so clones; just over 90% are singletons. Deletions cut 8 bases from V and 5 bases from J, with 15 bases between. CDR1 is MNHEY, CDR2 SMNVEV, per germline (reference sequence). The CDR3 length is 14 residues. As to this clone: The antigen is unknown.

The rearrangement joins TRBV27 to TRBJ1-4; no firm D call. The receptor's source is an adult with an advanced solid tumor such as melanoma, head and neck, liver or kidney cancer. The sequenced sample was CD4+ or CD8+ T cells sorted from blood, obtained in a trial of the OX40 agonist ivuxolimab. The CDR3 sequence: CASSTLRGNEKLFF. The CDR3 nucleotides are TGTGCCAGCTCCACCCTGAGAGGGAATGAAAAACTGTTTTTT.